This T cell receptor (beta chain) was sequenced in a study of neurological immune-mediated disorders. This clonotype was counted ten times or more. The germline gives CDR1 LGHDT, CDR2 YNNKEL (reference sequence). Losses at the gene ends were 4 bases for V and 5 bases for J; bases not matched to a gene: 8. The CDR3 covers 15 residues. Time point described: longitudinal time-point 3. TCRdb re-derived calls from the 5' RACE reads in MiXCR, one entry per CDR3 protein. The sample lists 45,000 to 65,000 distinct CDR3 sequences, 7% to 10% occurring once. Sequencing used PBMCs. The receptor comes from a woman aged 40 to 49 in good health. J is TRBJ2-7 and V is TRBV3-1; TRBD1 aligns across 10 bases. CDR3 in amino acids: CASSLRRQGAHEQYF. The CDR3 DNA is TGTGCCAGCAGCCTCCGCCGACAGGGGGCCCACGAGCAGTACTTC.